The 28 T cell receptor beta chains presented below share a single source sample, sequenced in a study of blood T cell repertoires in COVID-19. TCRdb's table, derived via immunoSEQ multiplex PCR, lists solely in-frame clones and lacks some. The table lists tens of thousands of clones, about 86% of them singletons. Material: peripheral blood. These receptors originate from an older man with acute or convalescent COVID-19.

The rearrangement joins TRBV5-4 to TRBJ2-7; TRBD1 matches at 10 bases. V was clipped by 0 bases and J by 5 bases; unmatched bases: 8. The CDR3 consists of 16 residues. CDR1 is SGHNT, CDR2 YYREEE, per germline (reference sequence). Here the CDR3 DNA reads TGTGCCAGCAGCTTGGGCGTCCGGGACAGGGGCAACGAGCAGTACTTC. This sequence encodes CASSLGVRDRGNEQYF.

The chain is built from TRBV11-2 and TRBJ1-1; 9 bases are a match to TRBD1. The germline gives CDR1 SGHAT, CDR2 FQNNGV. The CDR3 extends over 14 amino acids. The ends lost 2 bases at V and 7 bases at J; junction bases unmatched: 5. The CDR3 here is CASSLQQGAIEAFF. As DNA, the CDR3 is TGTGCCAGCAGCTTACAACAGGGGGCGATTGAAGCTTTCTTT. Full variable domain (rest looked up from reference TRBV11-2 and TRBJ1-1): EAGVAQSPRYKIIEKRQSVAFWCNPISGHATLYWYQQILGQGPKLLIQFQNNGVVDDSQLPKDRFSAERLKGVDSTLKIQPAKLEDSAVYLCASSLQQGAIEAFFGQGTRLTVV.

The rearrangement joins TRBV14 to TRBJ1-4; 8 bases line up with TRBD1. The CDR3 runs 16 residues. Unmatched junction bases numbered 7, after V lost 0 bases and J lost 7 bases. Germline CDR1 SGHDN, CDR2 FVKESK. CDR3 sequence reads: CASSQDLSTGGEKLFF. DNA for the CDR3: TGTGCCAGCAGCCAAGATCTTAGCACAGGGGGTGAAAAACTGTTTTTT.

This clone was found once. This rearrangement joins TRBV28 to TRBJ1-4; possible D gene TRBD1, 6 bases. This CDR3 contains 13 residues. Germline CDR1 MDHEN, CDR2 SYDVKM. The V end was cut by 3 bases, the J end by 5 bases, with 7 bases between. The CDR3 loop is CASSFGQNEKLFF. The DNA for the CDR3 is TGTGCCAGCAGTTTTGGACAGAATGAAAAACTGTTTTTT.

This clone appeared once. The rearrangement uses TRBV4-2 and TRBJ2-7; 8 nucleotides match TRBD1. This CDR3 has 14 amino acids. Germline lookup yields CDR1 LGHNA and CDR2 YNFKEQ. Germline trimming cut 4 bases from V and 1 base from J; bases unmatched to any gene: 3. CDR3 amino acids: CASSRDRGSYEQYF. The CDR3 DNA is TGTGCCAGCAGCCGAGACAGGGGTTCCTACGAGCAGTACTTC.

The chain carries TRBV19 and TRBJ1-5, with D unclear. The CDR3 consists of 15 residues. Per germline, CDR1 LNHDA and CDR2 SQIVND (reference sequence). Trimming removed 0 bases at V and 7 bases at J, with 13 bases between. The CDR3 nucleotides read TGTGCCAGTAGTATAGATCAATTGGACTCCCAGCCCCAGCATTTT. Protein: CASSIDQLDSQPQHF.

The chain employs TRBV2 and TRBJ1-6, with TRBD1 matching over 8 bases. In germline, CDR1 is SNHLY, CDR2 FYNNEI. This CDR3 has 16 residues. Trimming took 5 bases from V and 7 from J; bases not matched to a gene: 10. CDR3 in DNA: TGTGCCAGCAGTATCCTAGGGAACAGGGGGAATTCACCCCTCCACTTT. Translating it yields CASSILGNRGNSPLHF.

The J gene is TRBJ2-7, the V gene TRBV30; D unclear. From germline, CDR1 is GTSNPN and CDR2 SVGIG (reference sequence). V was pared by 4 bases and J by 0 bases, with 10 bases between. CDR3 length equals 13 residues. The CDR3 nucleotides are TGTGCCTGGACCTCCCTAAGCTCCTACGAGCAGTACTTC. Amino acid sequence: CAWTSLSSYEQYF. The full variable domain, its missing parts supplied by reference TRBV30 and TRBJ2-7, is SQTIHQWPATLVQPVGSPLSLECTVEGTSNPNLYWYRQAAGRGLQLLFYSVGIGQISSEVPQNLSASRPQDRQFILSSKKLLLSDSGFYLCAWTSLSSYEQYFGPGTRLTVT.

The chain employs TRBV30 and TRBJ2-5, with D perhaps matching TRBD2 (5 bases). The CDR3 is 12 residues long. Trimming shortened V by 3 bases and J by 4 bases, and 9 bases separated the two germline ends. The V gene's germline CDR1 is GTSNPN and CDR2 SVGIG (reference sequence). The CDR3 region has the DNA TGTGCCTGGAGCCCGGGGTTAGAGACCCAGTACTTC. Its translation is CAWSPGLETQYF.

The chain recombines TRBV30 with TRBJ2-1; weak D call: TRBD1 (6 bases). Germline CDR1 GTSNPN, CDR2 SVGIG (reference sequence). The V end was cut by 0 bases, the J end by 7 bases, with 13 bases between. The CDR3 is 14 amino acids. The CDR3 spells CAWSVQGPWNEQFF. CDR3 sequence (DNA): TGTGCCTGGAGTGTACAGGGCCCTTGGAATGAGCAGTTCTTC.

This chain joins TRBV5-1 and TRBJ2-2, with 9 bases identical to TRBD1. Germline V gene data show CDR1 as SGHRS and CDR2 as YFSETQ. The CDR3 runs 16 residues. Trimming removed 4 bases from V and 6 bases from J; junction bases left unmatched: 10. The CDR3 is CASSLRTGARAGELFF. The DNA for the CDR3 is TGCGCCAGCAGCCTCCGGACAGGGGCCCGCGCCGGGGAGCTGTTTTTT.

The J gene is TRBJ2-4, the V gene TRBV28; D is unclear. The germline V gene has CDR1 MDHEN and CDR2 SYDVKM. The CDR3 has 13 residues. Trimming left V 3 bases short and J 8 bases short, with 11 bases between. The CDR3 region is CASSFEVVDIQYF. In DNA form, the CDR3 reads TGTGCCAGCAGTTTCGAGGTTGTGGACATTCAGTACTTC.

The chain recombines TRBV2 with TRBJ1-1; weak D call: TRBD1 (6 bases). Germline V CDR1 and CDR2: SNHLY, FYNNEI. The CDR3 sequence is 11 residues long. With 10 bases removed from V and 8 bases from J, the gap between germline ends came to 14 bases. CDR3 protein: CATTLRGEAFF. The CDR3 DNA follows: TGTGCCACCACACTTAGGGGGGAAGCTTTCTTT.

This chain connects TRBV10-3 to TRBJ2-5; 12 bases are shared with TRBD2. The CDR3 has 16 amino acids. In germline, CDR1 is ENHRY, CDR2 SYGVKD. J was trimmed by 4 bases and V by 6 bases; bases with no gene match: 9. The CDR3 DNA sequence: TGTGCCATCAGCGCCGGGACTAGCGGGCTGGGAGAGACCCAGTACTTC. Its translation: CAISAGTSGLGETQYF.

Only one count was recorded for this clone. The chain carries TRBV7-8 and TRBJ2-1, with 8 bases that match TRBD1. The germline V gene has CDR1 SGHVS and CDR2 FQNEAQ. Trimming cost V 2 bases and J 10 bases; bases outside gene matches: 7. This CDR3 has 14 residues. CDR3 amino acids: CASSLRTGLGEQFF. The CDR3 DNA is TGTGCCAGCAGCTTAAGGACAGGGCTAGGGGAGCAGTTCTTC.

This clone was found once. This chain connects TRBV28 to TRBJ2-2; D perhaps matches TRBD1 (6 bases). With 3 bases removed from V and 6 bases from J, the gap between germline ends came to 14 bases. This CDR3 region has 15 residues. CDR1 MDHEN and CDR2 SYDVKM come from the germline V gene. CDR3 coding DNA: TGTGCCAGCAGTTTCAACAGGGACGTGTCCGGGGAGCTGTTTTTT. Translation: CASSFNRDVSGELFF.

CDR3 sequence (DNA): TGTGCCAGCACCCTTGGCGGGGCAGGAAGGGAAAAACTGTTTTTT. This encodes CASTLGGAGREKLFF. This sequence joins TRBV28 and TRBJ1-4; maybe TRBD1 (5 bases). From germline, CDR1 is MDHEN and CDR2 SYDVKM. The V end was cut by 7 bases, the J end by 8 bases, with 20 bases between. There are 15 residues in the CDR3. Full variable domain (rest looked up from reference TRBV28 and TRBJ1-4): DVKVTQSSRYLVKRTGEKVFLECVQDMDHENMFWYRQDPGLGLRLIYFSYDVKMKEKGDIPEGYSVSREKKERFSLILESASTNQTSMYLCASTLGGAGREKLFFGSGTQLSVL.

The chain joins TRBV6-5 to TRBJ1-2; TRBD1 aligns across 7 bases. After removal of 6 bases from V and 3 bases from J, the junction contained 10 bases not matched to a gene. CDR1 MNHEY and CDR2 SVGAGI come from the germline V gene. The CDR3 has 15 amino acids. The DNA for the CDR3 is TGTGCCAGCAGAAGGGGACAGTCACAGGACTATGGCTACACCTTC. Encoded protein: CASRRGQSQDYGYTF.

The chain links TRBV19 to TRBJ2-3; TRBD1 is a possible D gene (5 bases). The V gene lost 3 bases and the J gene lost 8 bases, with 9 bases spanning the gap. CDR1 is LNHDA, CDR2 SQIVND, per germline (reference sequence). This CDR3 has 12 residues. Written as DNA, the CDR3 is TGTGCCAGTAGTATCAGCGACAGTACGCAGTATTTT. Its protein is CASSISDSTQYF.

This clone occurred once. The genes are TRBV5-1 and TRBJ2-1, with 7 bases fitting TRBD2. The germline CDR1 and CDR2 sequences are SGHRS and YFSETQ. CDR3 length equals 16 residues. Unmatched junction bases numbered 9, after V lost 1 base and J lost 5 bases. This chain's CDR3 is CASSLRGRGFDNEQFF. CDR3 bases: TGCGCCAGCAGCTTGCGCGGGAGAGGTTTCGACAATGAGCAGTTCTTC.

The chain recombines TRBV10-1 with TRBJ1-2; the D is unclear. Germline CDR1 and CDR2: WNHNN and SYGVQD (reference sequence). The CDR3 is made up of 13 amino acids. Trimming left V 3 bases short and J 4 bases short, with 9 bases between. The CDR3 DNA sequence: TGCGCCAGCAGTGACGGGTCAACCTATGGCTACACCTTC. Translated: CASSDGSTYGYTF.

In the case of this clone: The sample has other DNA sequences that encode this CDR3 too. This rearrangement joins TRBV18 to TRBJ2-3; the match to TRBD1 covers 9 bases. The trim removed 3 bases at V and 3 bases at J, leaving 4 bases unmatched. The germline gives CDR1 KGHSH, CDR2 LQKENI. The CDR3 runs to 15 residues. This CDR3 reads CASSPGQGSTDTQYF. The CDR3 nucleotides are TGTGCCAGCTCACCTGGACAGGGGAGTACAGATACGCAGTATTTT. The full variable domain, completed using reference TRBV18 and TRBJ2-3, is NAGVMQNPRHLVRRRGQEARLRCSPMKGHSHVYWYRQLPEEGLKFMVYLQKENIIDESGMPKERFSAEFPKEGPSILRIQQVVRGDSAAYFCASSPGQGSTDTQYFGPGTRLTVL.

The V gene is TRBV6-2 or TRBV6-3, the J gene TRBJ2-4; 8 nucleotides line up with TRBD1. Germline values: CDR1 MNHEY, CDR2 SVGEGT. The ends lost 5 bases at V and 11 bases at J; junction bases unmatched: 11. The length of the CDR3 is 14 residues. CDR3: CASSPTGAAGFQYF. Here the CDR3 DNA reads TGTGCCAGCAGTCCGACAGGGGCGGCGGGGTTTCAGTACTTC.

The chain joins TRBV5-1 to TRBJ2-7; 9 positions agree with TRBD1. Trimming took 0 bases from V and 6 from J; bases not matched to a gene: 1. Germline V CDR1 and CDR2: SGHRS, YFSETQ. CDR3 length equals 13 residues. The CDR3 bases are TGCGCCAGCAGCTTGGGGGGACAGGGCGAGCAGTACTTC. Encoded protein: CASSLGGQGEQYF.

The gene calls are TRBV28 and TRBJ1-2; TRBD1 aligns across 7 bases. Germline V gives CDR1 MDHEN, CDR2 SYDVKM. The CDR3 contains 14 residues. After removal of 5 bases from V and 4 bases from J, the junction contained 7 bases not matched to a gene. The CDR3 loop reads CASSPGQDPYGYTF. For the CDR3, the DNA is TGTGCCAGCAGTCCTGGACAGGATCCCTATGGCTACACCTTC.

The J gene is TRBJ1-1, the V gene TRBV7-3; 11 bases map to TRBD1. From germline, CDR1 is SGHTA and CDR2 FQGTGA. The trim removed 0 bases at V and 5 bases at J, leaving 2 bases unmatched. The CDR3 runs 15 residues. The CDR3 nucleotides read TGTGCCAGCAGCTTAACGGGGACAGGGGGTACTGAAGCTTTCTTT. It encodes CASSLTGTGGTEAFF.

The chain joins TRBV6-2 or TRBV6-3 to TRBJ1-5, with 7 bases fitting TRBD1. J was trimmed by 3 bases and V by 6 bases; bases with no gene match: 11. The germline V gene encodes CDR1 MNHEY and CDR2 SVGEGT. This CDR3 spans 16 amino acids. DNA of the CDR3: TGTGCCAGCAGCCATAACACAGGGGCAATCAATCAGCCCCAGCATTTT. As protein: CASSHNTGAINQPQHF.

This chain connects TRBV19 to TRBJ2-1; 9 bases are a match to TRBD1. V shed 7 bases, J shed 3 bases, and the junction held 1 base outside the gene matches. The CDR3 length is 13 residues. Germline-derived CDR1 and CDR2 are LNHDA and SQIVND (reference sequence). The CDR3 DNA is TGTGCCAGTACGGGACAGGGCTACAATGAGCAGTTCTTC. Protein product: CASTGQGYNEQFF.